What follows are 24 T cell receptor beta chains derived from one specimen sequenced in a study of cytomegalovirus exposure and HLA in healthy donors. Primers: 60 Vbeta forward and 13 Jbeta reverse. Sequenced by immunoSEQ multiplex PCR; TCRdb stores in-frame clones only, minus some. The sample carries 150,000 or so clones, around four fifths recorded once. The sequenced sample was PBMCs. Receptors originate from a man between 18 and 29 years old in good health and CMV-seropositive.

The CDR3 sequence: CASSLSMLAFHEQFF. For the CDR3, the DNA is TGTGCCAGCAGTTTATCGATGCTAGCTTTCCATGAGCAGTTCTTC. The J gene is TRBJ2-1, the V gene TRBV27, with a tentative D call TRBD2 (5 bases). The CDR3 runs 15 residues. Germline CDR1 MNHEY, CDR2 SMNVEV (reference sequence). Trimming took off 0 bases at V and 8 bases at J, with 14 bases between the two ends.

This clone was seen more than once but under ten times. The chain uses TRBV18 and TRBJ1-2; 9 nucleotides line up with TRBD1. The CDR3 sequence is 13 residues long. Per the germline V gene, CDR1 is KGHSH and CDR2 is LQKENI. With 3 bases clipped from V and 8 bases from J, the junction kept 4 bases outside the gene matches. Here the CDR3 DNA reads TGTGCCAGCTCACCGGGACAGGGAGGAGGCTACACCTTC. Protein sequence: CASSPGQGGGYTF.

The chain couples TRBV30 to TRBJ2-2, with 12 bases identical to TRBD2. Germline lookup yields CDR1 GTSNPN and CDR2 SVGIG (reference sequence). This CDR3 contains 15 residues. CDR3 DNA: TGTGCGAACTCGCTAGCGGGAGGGGTGACCGGGGAGCTGTTTTTT. Amino acid sequence: CANSLAGGVTGELFF.

The rearrangement links TRBV19 to TRBJ2-3, with 11 bases lining up with TRBD1. This CDR3 has 16 amino acids. In germline, CDR1 is LNHDA, CDR2 SQIVND (reference sequence). The junction had 6 bases not matched to a gene; V was cut back by 5 bases and J by 2 bases. The CDR3 sequence: CASSRGTGGPTDTQYF. CDR3 nucleotide sequence: TGTGCCAGTAGTCGCGGGACAGGGGGTCCCACAGATACGCAGTATTTT.

The rearrangement links TRBV10-2 to TRBJ2-5; 7 nucleotides agree with TRBD1. The CDR3 is 14 amino acids. J lost 2 bases, V lost 7 bases, and 7 bases had no gene match. In germline, CDR1 is WSHSY, CDR2 SAAADI. The CDR3 protein is CASTSPGQQETQYF. In DNA, the CDR3 is TGCGCCAGCACATCCCCGGGACAGCAAGAGACCCAGTACTTC.

The chain couples TRBV7-2 to TRBJ2-7, with 7 bases that match TRBD1. The CDR3 loop spans 14 amino acids. V lost 5 bases and J lost 4; bases outside the gene matches: 8. Germline V lookup: CDR1 SGHTA, CDR2 FQGNSA. Here the CDR3 reads CASSPRQGGYEQYF. The CDR3 bases are TGTGCCAGCAGCCCCAGACAGGGTGGGTACGAGCAGTACTTC.

The chain links TRBV29-1 to TRBJ2-1; 9 bases are a match to TRBD1. Germline V gene sequence: CDR1 SQVTM, CDR2 ANQGSEA. V lost 3 bases to trimming and J lost 4 bases; unmatched junction nucleotides: 4. The length of the CDR3 is 14 residues. The CDR3 DNA sequence: TGCAGCGTTGATCGGGGACAGGGATACAATGAGCAGTTCTTC. Protein product: CSVDRGQGYNEQFF.

The chain uses TRBV5-8 and TRBJ1-5; perhaps TRBD1 as D (5 bases). Deletions cut 4 bases from V and 0 bases from J, with 20 bases between. The germline V gene encodes CDR1 SGHTS and CDR2 YDEGEE. CDR3 length: 18 amino acids. The CDR3 spells CASSQMWQGGNSNQPQHF. The CDR3 coding sequence is TGTGCCAGCAGCCAAATGTGGCAGGGAGGAAATAGCAATCAGCCCCAGCATTTT.

The genes are TRBV9 and TRBJ1-1; no clear D. V lost 4 bases and J lost 11, with 15 bases in between. This CDR3 comprises 12 residues. Germline CDR1 reads SGDLS; CDR2 reads YYNGEE. CDR3 coding DNA: TGTGCCAGCAGCCCGGGATCTGGGGAGGCTTTCTTT. Translation: CASSPGSGEAFF.

The V call is TRBV4-3, the J call TRBJ1-4; D gene unclear. The CDR3 loop spans 14 amino acids. V was trimmed by 0 bases and J by 5 bases, leaving 7 bases between them. The germline V gene encodes CDR1 LGHNA and CDR2 YSLEER. The CDR3 protein is CASSQEGRNEKLFF. The CDR3 DNA reads as TGCGCCAGCAGCCAAGAGGGCCGAAATGAAAAACTGTTTTTT.

This rearrangement joins TRBV5-6 to TRBJ2-3; 14 bases map to TRBD2. Germline-derived CDR1 and CDR2 are SGHDT and YYEEEE. V shed 4 bases, J shed 1 base, and the junction held 11 bases outside the gene matches. This CDR3 contains 19 residues. CDR3: CASSRGLAGVRRGTDTQYF. The CDR3 nucleotides are TGTGCCAGCAGCAGGGGACTAGCGGGAGTAAGGAGAGGCACAGATACGCAGTATTTT.

The V and J genes are TRBV19 and TRBJ2-1, with TRBD2 matching 8 bases. The germline gives CDR1 LNHDA, CDR2 SQIVND (reference sequence). The length of the CDR3 is 16 residues. Germline trimming cut 1 base from V and 8 bases from J; bases unmatched to any gene: 10. In DNA form, the CDR3 reads TGTGCCAGTAGTATAGTTACGACAAGCGGGAGTGATGAGCAGTTCTTC. As protein: CASSIVTTSGSDEQFF.

This sequence joins TRBV5-8 and TRBJ1-1; unclear D gene. The germline V gene has CDR1 SGHTS and CDR2 YDEGEE. Trimming took 4 bases from V and 1 from J, leaving 5 bases between them. The CDR3 extends over 12 amino acids. The CDR3 protein is CASSRWNTEAFF. DNA for the CDR3: TGTGCCAGCAGCCGGTGGAACACTGAAGCTTTCTTT.

This clone showed up just once. This rearrangement joins TRBV7-9 to TRBJ2-6; a possible D gene is TRBD2 (5 bases). This CDR3 has 18 residues. The V gene lost 3 bases and the J gene lost 4 bases, with 19 bases spanning the gap. CDR1 and CDR2 (germline): SEHNR, FQNEAQ (reference sequence). The DNA for the CDR3 is TGTGCCAGCAGCTTGAATTTTTTGGACTCACCCGGGGCCAACGTCCTGACTTTC. Amino acid sequence: CASSLNFLDSPGANVLTF. Looking up the rest from reference TRBV7-9 and TRBJ2-6 gives the full variable domain: DTGVSQNPRHKITKRGQNVTFRCDPISEHNRLYWYRQTLGQGPEFLTYFQNEAQLEKSRLLSDRFSAERPKGSFSTLEIQRTEQGDSAMYLCASSLNFLDSPGANVLTFGAGSRLTVL.

The V call is TRBV11-2, the J call TRBJ2-3, with D possibly matching TRBD2 (5 bases). The CDR3 runs to 12 residues. Between the trimmed V and J ends, which lost 2 bases and 7 bases, there was a span of 7 bases. Germline V gene sequence: CDR1 SGHAT, CDR2 FQNNGV. The CDR3 sequence: CASSLPGNTQYF. Here the CDR3 DNA reads TGTGCCAGCAGCTTACCGGGGAATACGCAGTATTTT. The variable domain in full, with the rest retrieved from reference TRBV11-2 and TRBJ2-3, is EAGVAQSPRYKIIEKRQSVAFWCNPISGHATLYWYQQILGQGPKLLIQFQNNGVVDDSQLPKDRFSAERLKGVDSTLKIQPAKLEDSAVYLCASSLPGNTQYFGPGTRLTVL.

The gene calls are TRBV29-1 and TRBJ2-2; D gene ambiguous. Trimming removed 4 bases from V and 1 base from J, with 7 bases in between. This CDR3 contains 13 residues. Germline V lookup: CDR1 SQVTM, CDR2 ANQGSEA. The CDR3 DNA is TGCAGCGTTGTTATCGGGAACACCGGGGAGCTGTTTTTT. This gives the protein CSVVIGNTGELFF.

This clone showed up just once. The chain combines TRBV5-1 with TRBJ2-2; 8 nucleotides align to TRBD1. V lost 3 bases, J lost 0 bases, and 4 bases stayed unmatched. This CDR3 region has 16 residues. Germline V gives CDR1 SGHRS, CDR2 YFSETQ. The DNA for the CDR3 is TGCGCCAGCAGCTGGGAGACAGGGGCGAACACCGGGGAGCTGTTTTTT. It codes for CASSWETGANTGELFF. The full variable domain, with the rest looked up from reference TRBV5-1 and TRBJ2-2, is KAGVTQTPRYLIKTRGQQVTLSCSPISGHRSVSWYQQTPGQGLQFLFEYFSETQRNKGNFPGRFSGRQFSNSRSEMNVSTLELGDSALYLCASSWETGANTGELFFGEGSRLTVL.

This clone was counted between two and nine times. The chain couples TRBV5-1 to TRBJ2-6; perhaps TRBD2 as D (5 bases). CDR1 SGHRS and CDR2 YFSETQ come from the germline V gene. The CDR3 runs 13 residues. The V end was cut by 7 bases, the J end by 0 bases, with 5 bases between. The CDR3 DNA reads as TGCGCCAGCCGGGACTCTGGGGCCAACGTCCTGACTTTC. Encoded protein: CASRDSGANVLTF. The full variable domain, completed using reference TRBV5-1 and TRBJ2-6, is KAGVTQTPRYLIKTRGQQVTLSCSPISGHRSVSWYQQTPGQGLQFLFEYFSETQRNKGNFPGRFSGRQFSNSRSEMNVSTLELGDSALYLCASRDSGANVLTFGAGSRLTVL.

This clone was picked up a small number of times. The chain combines TRBV27 with TRBJ1-1; 9 bases map to TRBD1. The CDR3 totals 12 residues. The J segment lost 9 bases and the V segment lost 10 bases, leaving 9 bases of the junction unmatched. Per the germline V gene, CDR1 is MNHEY and CDR2 is SMNVEV (reference sequence). CDR3 sequence: CATRDRVRQAFF. For the CDR3, the DNA is TGTGCCACCCGGGACAGGGTGCGCCAAGCTTTCTTT.

The rearrangement links TRBV5-4 to TRBJ1-3, with D maybe TRBD1 (6 bases). V lost 4 bases and J lost 0, with 11 bases in between. This CDR3 is 15 amino acids long. The germline gives CDR1 SGHNT, CDR2 YYREEE (reference sequence). The CDR3 loop is CASSVGAFSGNTIYF. The CDR3 nucleotides read TGTGCCAGCAGCGTGGGGGCTTTCTCTGGAAACACCATATATTTT.

The J gene is TRBJ2-1, the V gene TRBV28; D not certain. The germline V gene encodes CDR1 MDHEN and CDR2 SYDVKM. Trimming took 2 bases from V and 12 from J, leaving 23 bases between them. CDR3 size: 16 residues. The CDR3 nucleotides are TGTGCCAGCAGTTTAATCACCGCACCCGGCGGAAATTGGCAGTTCTTC. Protein sequence: CASSLITAPGGNWQFF. Combining the CDR3 with reference TRBV28 and TRBJ2-1 gives the whole variable domain DVKVTQSSRYLVKRTGEKVFLECVQDMDHENMFWYRQDPGLGLRLIYFSYDVKMKEKGDIPEGYSVSREKKERFSLILESASTNQTSMYLCASSLITAPGGNWQFFGPGTRLTVL.

This clone has only one observation. The CDR3, as DNA: TGTGCCATCAGTGGCGGGGCGGGCGGGGAGCTGTTTTTT. Its translation is CAISGGAGGELFF. J is TRBJ2-2 and V is TRBV10-3; a weak D match, TRBD2 (6 bases). V lost 4 bases to trimming and J lost 7 bases, with 10 bases between them. Germline V lookup: CDR1 ENHRY, CDR2 SYGVKD. The CDR3 runs 13 residues.

This chain joins TRBV5-1 and TRBJ2-5, with a possible D match to TRBD2 (7 bases). The V gene lost 3 bases and the J gene lost 4 bases, with 13 bases spanning the gap. The CDR3 contains 14 residues. Germline CDR1 is SGHRS and CDR2 is YFSETQ. The CDR3 DNA sequence: TGCGCCAGCAGCTCCGGGGAGGGGGGAGAGACCCAGTACTTC. This gives the protein CASSSGEGGETQYF.

V and J are TRBV10-1 and TRBJ2-3; 11 nucleotides agree with TRBD1. This CDR3 comprises 16 residues. CDR1 is WNHNN and CDR2 is SYGVQD in the germline V gene (reference sequence). V shed 2 bases, J shed 2 bases, and the junction held 3 bases outside the gene matches. This CDR3 reads CASSELGQGVTDTQYF. Written as DNA, the CDR3 is TGCGCCAGCAGTGAGCTGGGACAGGGGGTCACAGATACGCAGTATTTT.